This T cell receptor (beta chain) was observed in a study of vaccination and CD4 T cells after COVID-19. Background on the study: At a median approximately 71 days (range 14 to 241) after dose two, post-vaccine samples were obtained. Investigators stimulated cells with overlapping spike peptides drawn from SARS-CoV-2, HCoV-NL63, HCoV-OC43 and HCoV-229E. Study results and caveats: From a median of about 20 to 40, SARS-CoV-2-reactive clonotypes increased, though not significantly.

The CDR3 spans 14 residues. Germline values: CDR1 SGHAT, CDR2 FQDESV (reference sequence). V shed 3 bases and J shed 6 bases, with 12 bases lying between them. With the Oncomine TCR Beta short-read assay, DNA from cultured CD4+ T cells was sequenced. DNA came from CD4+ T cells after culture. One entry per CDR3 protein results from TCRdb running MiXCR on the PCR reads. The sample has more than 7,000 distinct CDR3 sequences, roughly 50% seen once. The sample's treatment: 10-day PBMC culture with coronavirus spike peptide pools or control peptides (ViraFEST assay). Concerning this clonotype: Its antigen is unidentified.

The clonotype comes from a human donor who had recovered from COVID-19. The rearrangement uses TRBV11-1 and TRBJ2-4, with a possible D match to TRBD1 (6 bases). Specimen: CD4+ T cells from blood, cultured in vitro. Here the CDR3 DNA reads TGTGCCAGCAGCTTTTCCCGGGACATAAACATTCAGTACTTC. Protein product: CASSFSRDINIQYF. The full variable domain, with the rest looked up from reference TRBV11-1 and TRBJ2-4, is EAEVAQSPRYKITEKSQAVAFWCDPISGHATLYWYRQILGQGPELLVQFQDESVVDDSQLPKDRFSAERLKGVDSTLKIQPAELGDSAMYLCASSFSRDINIQYFGAGTRLSVL.